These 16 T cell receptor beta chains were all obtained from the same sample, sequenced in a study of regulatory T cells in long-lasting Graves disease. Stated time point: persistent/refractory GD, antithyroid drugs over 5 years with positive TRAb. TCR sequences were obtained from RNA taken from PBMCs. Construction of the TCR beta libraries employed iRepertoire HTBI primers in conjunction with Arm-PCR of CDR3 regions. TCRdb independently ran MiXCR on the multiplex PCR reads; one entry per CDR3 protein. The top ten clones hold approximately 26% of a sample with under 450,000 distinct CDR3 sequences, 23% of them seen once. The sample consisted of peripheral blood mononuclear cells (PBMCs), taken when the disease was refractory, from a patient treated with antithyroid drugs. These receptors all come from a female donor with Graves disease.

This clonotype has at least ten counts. The DNA for the CDR3 is TGTGCCAGCAGACCTAGCGGAGAATTTGATCAAGAGACCCAGTACTTC. It encodes CASRPSGEFDQETQYF. The chain uses TRBV28 and TRBJ2-5; 7 bases are shared with TRBD2. Germline CDR1 MDHEN, CDR2 SYDVKM. This CDR3 has 16 amino acids. V trimming: 6 bases; J trimming: 2 bases; junction bases outside the gene matches: 12.

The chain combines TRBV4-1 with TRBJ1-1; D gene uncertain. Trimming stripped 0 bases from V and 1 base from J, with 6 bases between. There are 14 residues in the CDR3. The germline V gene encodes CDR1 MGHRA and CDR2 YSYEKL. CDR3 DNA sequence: TGCGCCAGCAGCCAAGATACGAGGAACACTGAAGCTTTCTTT. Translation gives CASSQDTRNTEAFF.

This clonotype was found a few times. The CDR3 DNA follows: TGTGCCAGCAGCATGACAGGGGGCCACACTGAAGCTTTCTTT. Translation gives CASSMTGGHTEAFF. The chain has TRBV7-3 and TRBJ1-1; 10 bases are shared with TRBD1. The V segment lost 5 bases and the J segment 3 bases; nucleotides outside the gene matches: 3. This CDR3 has 14 residues. Germline assignment: CDR1 SGHTA and CDR2 FQGTGA.

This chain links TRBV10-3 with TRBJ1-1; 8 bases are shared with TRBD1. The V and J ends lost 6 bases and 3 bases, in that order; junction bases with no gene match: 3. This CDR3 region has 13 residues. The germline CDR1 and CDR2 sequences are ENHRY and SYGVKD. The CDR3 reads CAIRKTGDTEAFF. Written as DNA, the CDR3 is TGTGCCATCAGGAAGACAGGGGACACTGAAGCTTTCTTT.

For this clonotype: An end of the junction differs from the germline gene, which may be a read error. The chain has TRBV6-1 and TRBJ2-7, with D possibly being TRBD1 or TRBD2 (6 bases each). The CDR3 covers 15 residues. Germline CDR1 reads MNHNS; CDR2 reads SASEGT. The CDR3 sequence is CASSPIEGGSYQQYF. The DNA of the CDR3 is TGTGCCAGCAGTCCCATCGAGGGGGGCTCCTACCAGCAGTACTTC.

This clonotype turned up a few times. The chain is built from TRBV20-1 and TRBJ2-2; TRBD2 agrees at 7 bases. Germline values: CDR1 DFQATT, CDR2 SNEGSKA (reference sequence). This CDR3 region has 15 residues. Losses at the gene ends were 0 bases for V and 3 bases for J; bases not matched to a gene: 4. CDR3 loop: CSARDSGGYTGELFF. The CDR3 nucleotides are TGCAGTGCTAGAGATTCGGGAGGATACACCGGGGAGCTGTTTTTT.

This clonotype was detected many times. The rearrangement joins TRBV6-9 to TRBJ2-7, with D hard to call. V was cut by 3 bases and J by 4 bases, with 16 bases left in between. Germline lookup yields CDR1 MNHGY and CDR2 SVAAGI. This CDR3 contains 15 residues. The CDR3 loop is CASSYFRASPYEQYF. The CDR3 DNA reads TGTGCCAGCAGTTACTTTCGAGCGAGCCCGTACGAGCAGTACTTC.

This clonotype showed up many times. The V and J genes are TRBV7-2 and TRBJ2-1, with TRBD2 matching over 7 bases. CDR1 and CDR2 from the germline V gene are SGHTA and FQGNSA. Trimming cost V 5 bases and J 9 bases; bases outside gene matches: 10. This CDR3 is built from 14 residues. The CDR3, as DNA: TGTGCCAGCAGCCGGACTAGGTTCAGCGTTGAGCAGTTCTTC. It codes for CASSRTRFSVEQFF.

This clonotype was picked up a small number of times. CDR3 protein: CSATPTQATNEKLFF. The CDR3 bases are TGCAGTGCTACCCCTACACAAGCAACTAATGAAAAACTGTTTTTT. This sequence joins TRBV20-1 and TRBJ1-4, with unresolved D. Germline CDR1 is DFQATT and CDR2 is SNEGSKA (reference sequence). The CDR3 has 15 amino acids. V was pared by 4 bases and J by 0 bases, with 12 bases between.

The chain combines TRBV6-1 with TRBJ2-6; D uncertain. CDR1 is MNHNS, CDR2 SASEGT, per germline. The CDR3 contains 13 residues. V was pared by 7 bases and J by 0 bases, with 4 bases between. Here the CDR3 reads CASKASGANVLTF. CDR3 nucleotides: TGTGCCAGCAAAGCCTCTGGGGCCAACGTCCTGACTTTC.

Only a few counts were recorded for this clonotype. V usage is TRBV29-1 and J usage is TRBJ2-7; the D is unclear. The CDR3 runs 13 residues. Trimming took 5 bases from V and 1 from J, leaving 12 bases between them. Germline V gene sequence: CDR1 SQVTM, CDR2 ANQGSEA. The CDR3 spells CSVRAGMSYEQYF. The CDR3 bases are TGCAGCGTTAGAGCAGGAATGTCCTACGAGCAGTACTTC.

DNA of the CDR3: TGTGCCAGCAGTTTCCAGGGTAGGGGTCATGGCTACACCTTC. It specifies CASSFQGRGHGYTF. The chain has TRBV28 and TRBJ1-2; possibly TRBD1 for D (5 bases). V was cut by 3 bases and J by 6 bases, with 14 bases left in between. Germline CDR1 MDHEN, CDR2 SYDVKM. CDR3 length: 14 residues.

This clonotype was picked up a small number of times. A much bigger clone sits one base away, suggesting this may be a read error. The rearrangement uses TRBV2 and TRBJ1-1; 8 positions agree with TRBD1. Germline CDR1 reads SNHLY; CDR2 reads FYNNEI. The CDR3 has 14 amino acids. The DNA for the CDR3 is TGTGCCAGCAGATCAGGGGGCGCCTACACTGAAACTTTCTTT. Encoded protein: CASRSGGAYTETFF.

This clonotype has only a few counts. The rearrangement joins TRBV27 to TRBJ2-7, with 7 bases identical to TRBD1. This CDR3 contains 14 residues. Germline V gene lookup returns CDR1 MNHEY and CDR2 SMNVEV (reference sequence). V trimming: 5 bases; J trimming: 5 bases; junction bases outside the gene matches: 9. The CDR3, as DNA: TGTGCCAGCAGTATACCGGGACAGCGCGACGAGCAGTACTTC. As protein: CASSIPGQRDEQYF.

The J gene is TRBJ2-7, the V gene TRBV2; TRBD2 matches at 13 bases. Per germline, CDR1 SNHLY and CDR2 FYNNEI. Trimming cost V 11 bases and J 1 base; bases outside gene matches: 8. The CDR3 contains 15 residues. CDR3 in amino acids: CAGTGTSGTSYEQYF. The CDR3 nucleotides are TGTGCCGGAACCGGGACTAGCGGGACTTCCTACGAGCAGTACTTC.

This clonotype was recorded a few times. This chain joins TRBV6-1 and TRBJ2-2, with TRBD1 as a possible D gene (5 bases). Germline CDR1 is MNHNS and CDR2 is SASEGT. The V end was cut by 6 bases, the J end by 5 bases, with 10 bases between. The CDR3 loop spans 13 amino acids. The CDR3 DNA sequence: TGTGCCAGCAGAATAGGGGCTACCGGGGAGCTGTTTTTT. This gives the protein CASRIGATGELFF.